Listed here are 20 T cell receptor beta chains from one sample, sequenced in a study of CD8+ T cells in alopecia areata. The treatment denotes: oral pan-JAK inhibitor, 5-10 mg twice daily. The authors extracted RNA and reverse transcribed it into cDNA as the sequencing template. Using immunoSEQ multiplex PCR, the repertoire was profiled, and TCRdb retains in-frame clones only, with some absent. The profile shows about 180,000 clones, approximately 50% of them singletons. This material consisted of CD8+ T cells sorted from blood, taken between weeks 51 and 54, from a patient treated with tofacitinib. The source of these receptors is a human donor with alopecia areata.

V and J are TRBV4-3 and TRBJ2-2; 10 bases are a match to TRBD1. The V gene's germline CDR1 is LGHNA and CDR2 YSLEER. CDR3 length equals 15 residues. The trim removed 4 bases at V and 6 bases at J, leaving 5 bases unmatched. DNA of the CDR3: TGCGCCAGCAGCCGGGACAGGGGTTTATCCGGGGAGCTGTTTTTT. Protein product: CASSRDRGLSGELFF.

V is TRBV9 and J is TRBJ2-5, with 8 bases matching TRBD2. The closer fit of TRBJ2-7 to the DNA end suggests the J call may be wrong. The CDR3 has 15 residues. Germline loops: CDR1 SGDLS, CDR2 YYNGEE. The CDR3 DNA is TGTGCCAGCAGCGCTTCCGGGACTAGTCGCTACGAGCAGTACTTC. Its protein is CASSASGTSRYEQYF.

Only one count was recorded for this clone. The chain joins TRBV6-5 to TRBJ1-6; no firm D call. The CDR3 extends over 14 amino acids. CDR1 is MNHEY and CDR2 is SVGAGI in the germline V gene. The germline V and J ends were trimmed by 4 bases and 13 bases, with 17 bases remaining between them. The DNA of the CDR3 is TGTGCCAGCAGTTTTCAGAGCCGAATTGATCCCCTCCACTTT. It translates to CASSFQSRIDPLHF.

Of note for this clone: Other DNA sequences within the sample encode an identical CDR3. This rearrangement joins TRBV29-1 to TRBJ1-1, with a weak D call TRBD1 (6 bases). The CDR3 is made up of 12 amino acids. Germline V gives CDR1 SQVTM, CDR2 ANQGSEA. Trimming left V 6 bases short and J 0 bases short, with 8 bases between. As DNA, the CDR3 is TGCAGCGTGGACAGTTTGAACACTGAAGCTTTCTTT. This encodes CSVDSLNTEAFF.

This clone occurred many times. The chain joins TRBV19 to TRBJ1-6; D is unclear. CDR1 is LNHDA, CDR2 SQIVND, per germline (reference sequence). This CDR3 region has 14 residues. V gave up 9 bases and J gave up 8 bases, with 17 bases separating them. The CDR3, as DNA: TGTGCCAGCGAGAGCGGAAGGGAATATTCACCCCTCCACTTT. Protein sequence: CASESGREYSPLHF.

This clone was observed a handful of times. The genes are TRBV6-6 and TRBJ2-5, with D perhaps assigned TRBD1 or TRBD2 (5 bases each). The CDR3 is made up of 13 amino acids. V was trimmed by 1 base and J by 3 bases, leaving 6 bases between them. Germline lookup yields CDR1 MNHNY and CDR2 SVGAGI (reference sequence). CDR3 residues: CASSYLGEETQYF. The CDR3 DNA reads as TGTGCCAGCAGTTACTTGGGGGAAGAGACCCAGTACTTC.

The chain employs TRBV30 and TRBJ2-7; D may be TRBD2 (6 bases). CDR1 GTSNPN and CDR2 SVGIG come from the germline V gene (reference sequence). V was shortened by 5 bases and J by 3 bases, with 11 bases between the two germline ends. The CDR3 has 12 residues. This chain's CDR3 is CAWAAGGYEQYF. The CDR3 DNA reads TGTGCCTGGGCGGCCGGGGGCTACGAGCAGTACTTC.

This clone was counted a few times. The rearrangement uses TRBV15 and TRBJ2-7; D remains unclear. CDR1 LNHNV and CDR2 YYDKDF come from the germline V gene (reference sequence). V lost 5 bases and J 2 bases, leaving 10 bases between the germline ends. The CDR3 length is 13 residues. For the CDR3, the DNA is TGTGCCACCAGCCTAGACCAAACCTACGAGCAGTACTTC. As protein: CATSLDQTYEQYF.

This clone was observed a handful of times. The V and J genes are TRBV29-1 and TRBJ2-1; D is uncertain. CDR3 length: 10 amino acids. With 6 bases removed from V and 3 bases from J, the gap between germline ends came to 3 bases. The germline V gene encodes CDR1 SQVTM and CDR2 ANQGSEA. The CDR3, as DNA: TGCAGCGTATTCTACAATGAGCAGTTCTTC. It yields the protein CSVFYNEQFF.

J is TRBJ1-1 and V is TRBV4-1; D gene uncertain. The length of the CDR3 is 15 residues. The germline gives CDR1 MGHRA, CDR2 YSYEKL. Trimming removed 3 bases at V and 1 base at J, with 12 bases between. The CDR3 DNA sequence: TGCGCCAGCAGCCATGGTGTGGGAGAGAACACTGAAGCTTTCTTT. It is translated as CASSHGVGENTEAFF.

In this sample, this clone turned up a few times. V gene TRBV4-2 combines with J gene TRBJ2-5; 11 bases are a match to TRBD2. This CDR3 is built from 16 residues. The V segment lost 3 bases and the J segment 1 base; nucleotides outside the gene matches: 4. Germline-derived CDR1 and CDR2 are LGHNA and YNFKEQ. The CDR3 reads CASSQLAGGFQETQYF. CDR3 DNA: TGTGCCAGCAGCCAGCTAGCGGGGGGCTTCCAAGAGACCCAGTACTTC.

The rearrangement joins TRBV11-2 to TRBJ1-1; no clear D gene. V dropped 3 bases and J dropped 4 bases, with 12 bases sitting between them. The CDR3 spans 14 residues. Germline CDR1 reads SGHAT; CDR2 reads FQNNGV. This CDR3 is CASSFLEGVTEAFF. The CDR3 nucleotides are TGTGCCAGCAGCTTCCTGGAGGGTGTCACTGAAGCTTTCTTT.

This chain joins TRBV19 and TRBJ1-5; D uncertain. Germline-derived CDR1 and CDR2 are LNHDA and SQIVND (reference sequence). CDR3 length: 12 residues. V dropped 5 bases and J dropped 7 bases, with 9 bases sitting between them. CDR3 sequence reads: CASSGTGQPQHF. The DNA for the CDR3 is TGTGCCAGTAGTGGAACTGGACAGCCCCAGCATTTT.

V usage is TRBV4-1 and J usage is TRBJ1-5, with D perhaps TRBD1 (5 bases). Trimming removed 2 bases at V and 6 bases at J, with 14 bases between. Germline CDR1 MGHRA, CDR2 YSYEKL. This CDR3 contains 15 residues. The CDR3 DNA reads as TGCGCCAGCAGCCAACGGGACGGACTTTCTCAGCCCCAGCATTTT. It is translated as CASSQRDGLSQPQHF.

CDR3 loop: CASSLASGGHQETQYF. The CDR3 nucleotides read TGTGCCAGCAGCTTGGCAAGCGGGGGACACCAAGAGACCCAGTACTTC. The rearrangement joins TRBV5-6 to TRBJ2-5, with 8 bases lining up with TRBD2. Germline V CDR1 and CDR2: SGHDT, YYEEEE. CDR3 length equals 16 residues. J was trimmed by 0 bases and V by 0 bases; bases with no gene match: 4. The whole variable domain, filled in from reference TRBV5-6 and TRBJ2-5, reads DAGVTQSPTHLIKTRGQQVTLRCSPKSGHDTVSWYQQALGQGPQFIFQYYEEEERQRGNFPDRFSGHQFPNYSSELNVNALLLGDSALYLCASSLASGGHQETQYFGPGTRLLVL.

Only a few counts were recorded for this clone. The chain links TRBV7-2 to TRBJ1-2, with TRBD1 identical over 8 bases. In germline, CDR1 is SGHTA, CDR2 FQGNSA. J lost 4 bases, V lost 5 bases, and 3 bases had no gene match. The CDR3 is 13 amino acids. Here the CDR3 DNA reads TGTGCCAGCAGCCACACAGGGGGCTATGGCTACACCTTC. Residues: CASSHTGGYGYTF.

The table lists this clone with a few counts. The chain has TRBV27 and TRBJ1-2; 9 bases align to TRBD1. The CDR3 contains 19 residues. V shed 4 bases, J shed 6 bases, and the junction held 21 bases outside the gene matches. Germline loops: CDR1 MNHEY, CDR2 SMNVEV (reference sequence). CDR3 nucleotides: TGTGCCAGCAGTTCCCTCACACGGGACAGGGAAGACTTATGGCATGGCTACACCTTC. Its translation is CASSSLTRDREDLWHGYTF.

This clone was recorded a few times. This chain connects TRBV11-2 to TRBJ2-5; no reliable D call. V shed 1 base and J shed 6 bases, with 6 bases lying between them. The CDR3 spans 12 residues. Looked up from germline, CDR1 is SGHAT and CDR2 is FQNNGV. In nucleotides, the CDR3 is TGTGCCAGCAGCTTAGTGCAGAAGACCCAGTACTTC. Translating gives CASSLVQKTQYF.

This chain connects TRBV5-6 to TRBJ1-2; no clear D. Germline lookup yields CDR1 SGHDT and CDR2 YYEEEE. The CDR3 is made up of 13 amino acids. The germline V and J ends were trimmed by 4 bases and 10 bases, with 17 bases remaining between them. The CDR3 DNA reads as TGTGCCAGCAGCCCCGGGCCTCTACGGGACTACACCTTC. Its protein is CASSPGPLRDYTF.

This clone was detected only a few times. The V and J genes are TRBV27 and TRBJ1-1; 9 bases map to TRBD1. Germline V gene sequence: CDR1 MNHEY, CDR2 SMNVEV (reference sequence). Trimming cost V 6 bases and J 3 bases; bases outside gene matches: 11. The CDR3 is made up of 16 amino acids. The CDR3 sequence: CASSRGPGQGYTEAFF. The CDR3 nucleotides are TGTGCCAGCAGCCGAGGGCCGGGACAGGGTTACACTGAAGCTTTCTTT.